This T cell receptor beta chain derives from a study of neurological immune-mediated disorders. Study-wide results and limits: CDR3 amino acid sequences of expanded clones were not shared across subjects, a result suggesting private repertoires in all groups.

This clonotype was recorded many times. Antigen unknown. PBMCs numbering 2 million and stored at -80 C yielded the unsorted libraries. The authors produced cDNA by 5'RACE using 10-nucleotide random UMIs. Every sequencing run produced over 170 million TCR-beta sequences that came from 15-18 subjects. TCRdb re-called the 5' RACE reads through MiXCR, storing one row per CDR3 protein. Among 55,000 to 70,000 distinct CDR3 sequences listed, about 10% were seen once. The CDR3 sequence is 13 residues long. J gave up 7 bases and V 0 bases, and 0 bases lay outside the gene matches. The chain combines TRBV12-3 or TRBV12-4 with TRBJ1-5, with 7 bases aligning to TRBD1. The clonotype was recovered from a man in his 60s in good health. The sequenced sample consisted of PBMCs. The CDR3 coding sequence is TGTGCCAGCAGTTTAGCAGGGGGCCAGCCCCAGCATTTT. Protein sequence: CASSLAGGQPQHF.